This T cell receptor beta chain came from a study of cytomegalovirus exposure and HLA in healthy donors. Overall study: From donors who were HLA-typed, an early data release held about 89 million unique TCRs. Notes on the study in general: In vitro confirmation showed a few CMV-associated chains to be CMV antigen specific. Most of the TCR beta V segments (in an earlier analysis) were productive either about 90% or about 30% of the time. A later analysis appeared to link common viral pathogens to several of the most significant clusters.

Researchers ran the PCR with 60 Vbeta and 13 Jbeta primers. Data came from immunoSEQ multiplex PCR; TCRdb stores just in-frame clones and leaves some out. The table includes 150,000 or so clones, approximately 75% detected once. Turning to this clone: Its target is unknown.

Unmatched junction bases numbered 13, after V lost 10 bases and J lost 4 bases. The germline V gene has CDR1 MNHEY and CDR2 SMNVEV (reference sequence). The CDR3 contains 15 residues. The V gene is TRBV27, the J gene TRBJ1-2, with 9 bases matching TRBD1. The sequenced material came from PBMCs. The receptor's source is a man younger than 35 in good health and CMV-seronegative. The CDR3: CATRTTRQGVYGYTF. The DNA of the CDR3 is TGTGCCACCCGTACGACTCGACAGGGGGTCTATGGCTACACCTTC.